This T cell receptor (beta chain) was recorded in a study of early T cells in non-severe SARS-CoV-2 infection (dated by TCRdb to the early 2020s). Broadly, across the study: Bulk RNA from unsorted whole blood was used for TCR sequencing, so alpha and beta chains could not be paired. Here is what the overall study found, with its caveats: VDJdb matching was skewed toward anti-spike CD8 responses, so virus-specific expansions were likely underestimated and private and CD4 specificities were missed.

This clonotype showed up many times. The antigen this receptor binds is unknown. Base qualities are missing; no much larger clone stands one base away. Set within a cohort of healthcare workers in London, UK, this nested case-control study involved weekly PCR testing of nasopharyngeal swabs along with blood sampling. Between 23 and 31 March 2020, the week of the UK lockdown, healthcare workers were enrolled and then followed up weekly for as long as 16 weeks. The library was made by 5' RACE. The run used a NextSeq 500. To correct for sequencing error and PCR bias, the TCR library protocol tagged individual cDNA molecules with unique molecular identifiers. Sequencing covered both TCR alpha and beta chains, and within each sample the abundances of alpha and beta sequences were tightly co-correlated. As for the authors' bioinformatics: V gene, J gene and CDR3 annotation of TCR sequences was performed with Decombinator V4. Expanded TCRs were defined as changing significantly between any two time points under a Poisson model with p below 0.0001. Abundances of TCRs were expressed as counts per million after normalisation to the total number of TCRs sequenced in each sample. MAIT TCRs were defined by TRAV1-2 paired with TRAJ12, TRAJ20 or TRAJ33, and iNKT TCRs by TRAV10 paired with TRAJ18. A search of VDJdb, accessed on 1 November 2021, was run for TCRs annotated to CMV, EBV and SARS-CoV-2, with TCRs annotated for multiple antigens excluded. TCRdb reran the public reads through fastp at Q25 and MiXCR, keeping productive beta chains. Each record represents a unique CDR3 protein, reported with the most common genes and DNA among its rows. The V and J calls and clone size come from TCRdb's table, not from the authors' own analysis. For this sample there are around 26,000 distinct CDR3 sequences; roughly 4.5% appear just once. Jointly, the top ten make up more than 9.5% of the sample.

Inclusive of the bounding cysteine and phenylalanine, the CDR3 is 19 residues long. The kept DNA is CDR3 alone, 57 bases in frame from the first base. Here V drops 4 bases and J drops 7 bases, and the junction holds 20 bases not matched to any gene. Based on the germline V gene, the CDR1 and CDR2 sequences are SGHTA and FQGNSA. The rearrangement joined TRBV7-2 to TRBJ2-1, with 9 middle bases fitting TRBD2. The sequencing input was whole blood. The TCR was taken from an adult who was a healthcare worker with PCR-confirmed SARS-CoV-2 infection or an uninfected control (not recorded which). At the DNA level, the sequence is TGTGCCAGCAGCTCTATAGCGGGGGTCCGCGGGAGGGCCTCGAATGAGCAGTTCTTC. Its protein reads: CASSSIAGVRGRASNEQFF.